The 7 T cell receptor beta chains listed next were all sequenced from one sample in a study of blood T cell repertoires in COVID-19. Clones were read by immunoSEQ multiplex PCR, and TCRdb kept only the in-frame ones, dropping some. The table lists approximately 320,000 clones, over 85% of them singletons, with approximately 2.5% in the top ten. Input material: PBMCs or T cells enriched from blood (not recorded which). All receptors derive from a man between 60 and 75 years old who had recovered from COVID-19.

The chain employs TRBV4-1 and TRBJ2-1; TRBD2 agrees at 8 bases. Germline values: CDR1 MGHRA, CDR2 YSYEKL. The junction had 8 bases not matched to a gene; V was cut back by 2 bases and J by 8 bases. This CDR3 is 15 amino acids long. The CDR3 sequence: CASSQSTGGFHEQFF. CDR3 sequence (DNA): TGCGCCAGCAGCCAATCGACGGGGGGGTTCCATGAGCAGTTCTTC.

The V call is TRBV19, the J call TRBJ2-7; D perhaps matches TRBD1 (6 bases). Trimming removed 7 bases at V and 3 bases at J, with 19 bases between. The CDR3 totals 15 residues. Germline CDR1 and CDR2: LNHDA and SQIVND (reference sequence). The CDR3 loop is CASTVGQGLSYEQYF. The CDR3 DNA follows: TGTGCCAGTACCGTGGGGCAGGGGTTAAGCTACGAGCAGTACTTC. The complete variable domain, with remaining parts taken from reference TRBV19 and TRBJ2-7, reads DGGITQSPKYLFRKEGQNVTLSCEQNLNHDAMYWYRQDPGQGLRLIYYSQIVNDFQKGDIAEGYSVSREKKESFPLTVTSAQKNPTAFYLCASTVGQGLSYEQYFGPGTRLTVT.

The V gene is TRBV7-2, the J gene TRBJ1-5, with TRBD1 matching 7 bases. CDR1 and CDR2 (germline): SGHTA, FQGNSA. Unmatched junction bases numbered 8, after V lost 5 bases and J lost 4 bases. The CDR3 is made up of 15 amino acids. CDR3: CASSPGGGRNQPQHF. For the CDR3, the DNA is TGTGCCAGCAGCCCAGGAGGGGGCAGAAATCAGCCCCAGCATTTT. Complete variable domain (other parts from reference TRBV7-2 and TRBJ1-5): GAGVSQSPSNKVTEKGKDVELRCDPISGHTALYWYRQSLGQGLEFLIYFQGNSAPDKSGLPSDRFSAERTGGSVSTLTIQRTQQEDSAVYLCASSPGGGRNQPQHFGDGTRLSIL.

The chain is built from TRBV9 and TRBJ1-2; 8 bases map to TRBD1. The germline V gene has CDR1 SGDLS and CDR2 YYNGEE. Losses at the gene ends were 4 bases for V and 9 bases for J; bases not matched to a gene: 11. CDR3 length: 14 amino acids. Written as DNA, the CDR3 is TGTGCCAGCAGCTCCCGGGACAGGCCCGCAAGCTACACCTTC. Translation gives CASSSRDRPASYTF.

Concerning this clone itself: Just one base apart from a much larger clone, this may be a read error. The chain links TRBV11-2 to TRBJ2-2, with 9 bases lining up with TRBD2. The CDR3 totals 15 residues. The V gene's germline CDR1 is SGHAT and CDR2 FQNNGV. V trimming: 3 bases; J trimming: 5 bases; junction bases outside the gene matches: 4. Here the CDR3 reads CASSLGLAGTGELFF. Here the CDR3 DNA reads TGTGCCAGCAGCTTGGGTCTAGCGGGGACCGGGGAGCTGTTTTTT.

The chain is built from TRBV7-9 and TRBJ2-3, with 7 positions matching TRBD1. V lost 5 bases and J lost 0; bases outside the gene matches: 8. The germline gives CDR1 SEHNR, CDR2 FQNEAQ (reference sequence). The CDR3 contains 16 residues. CDR3 sequence reads: CASSPRQGPSTDTQYF. The CDR3 coding sequence is TGTGCCAGCAGCCCACGACAGGGACCTAGCACAGATACGCAGTATTTT. Looking up the rest from reference TRBV7-9 and TRBJ2-3 gives the full variable domain: DTGVSQNPRHKITKRGQNVTFRCDPISEHNRLYWYRQTLGQGPEFLTYFQNEAQLEKSRLLSDRFSAERPKGSFSTLEIQRTEQGDSAMYLCASSPRQGPSTDTQYFGPGTRLTVL.

The chain has TRBV7-6 and TRBJ2-7, with 13 positions matching TRBD2. The junction had 16 bases not matched to a gene; V was cut back by 5 bases and J by 6 bases. Germline values: CDR1 SGHVS, CDR2 FNYEAQ. This CDR3 has 18 amino acids. CDR3 sequence (DNA): TGTGCCAGCAGCCAAGGACTAGCGGGAGTATCTTTATCGGGCGAGCAGTACTTC. It translates to CASSQGLAGVSLSGEQYF.